The TCR beta chain under discussion was sequenced for a study of T cell responses to AZD1222 COVID-19 vaccine. Germline V gene lookup returns CDR1 SGHDT and CDR2 YYEEEE. Unmatched junction bases numbered 12, after V lost 4 bases and J lost 8 bases. The CDR3 loop spans 16 amino acids. The assay was immunoSEQ multiplex PCR, and TCRdb's table has in-frame clones only and misses some. The profile shows under 150,000 clones, around nine tenths of them singletons. Sequences were derived from peripheral blood, sampled on day 0 of AZD1222 vaccination. The chain uses TRBV5-6 and TRBJ2-1; 10 bases line up with TRBD2. The clonotype comes from an adult in good health. The CDR3 DNA reads as TGTGCCAGCAGCACCTTCGAGCGGGGGGGCTCGGATGAGCAGTTCTTC. Its protein is CASSTFERGGSDEQFF. Full variable domain (rest looked up from reference TRBV5-6 and TRBJ2-1): DAGVTQSPTHLIKTRGQQVTLRCSPKSGHDTVSWYQQALGQGPQFIFQYYEEEERQRGNFPDRFSGHQFPNYSSELNVNALLLGDSALYLCASSTFERGGSDEQFFGPGTRLTVL.